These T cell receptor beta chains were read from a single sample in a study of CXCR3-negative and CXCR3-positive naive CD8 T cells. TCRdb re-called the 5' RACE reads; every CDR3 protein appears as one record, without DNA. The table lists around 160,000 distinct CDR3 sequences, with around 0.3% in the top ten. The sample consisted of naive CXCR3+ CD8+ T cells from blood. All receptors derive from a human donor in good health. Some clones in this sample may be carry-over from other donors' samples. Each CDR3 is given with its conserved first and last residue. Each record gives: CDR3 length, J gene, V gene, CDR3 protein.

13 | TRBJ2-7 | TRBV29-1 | CSVVLAEHYEQYF
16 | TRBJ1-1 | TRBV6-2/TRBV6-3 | CASSYGSGVGGTEAFF
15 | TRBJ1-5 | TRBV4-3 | CASSQDLQSNQPQHF
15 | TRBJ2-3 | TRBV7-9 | CASSFPRDGTDTQYF
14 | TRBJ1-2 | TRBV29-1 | CSVDVGSAGYGYTF
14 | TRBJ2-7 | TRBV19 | CASSKPGQLYEQYF
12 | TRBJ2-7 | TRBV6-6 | CASAQGGYEQYF
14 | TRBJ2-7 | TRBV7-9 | CASSTQRGDYEQYF
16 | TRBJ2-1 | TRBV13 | CASSLFGASSYNEQFF
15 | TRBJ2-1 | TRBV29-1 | CSVEGDRGTYNEQFF
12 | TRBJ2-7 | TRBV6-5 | CASSYLGSEQYF
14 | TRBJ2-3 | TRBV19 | CASSQLLSTDTQYF
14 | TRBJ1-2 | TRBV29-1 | CSVVQGSGFGGYTF
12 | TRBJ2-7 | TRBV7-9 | CASSPAVYEQYF
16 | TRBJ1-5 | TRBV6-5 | CASSPGSDLLNQPQHF
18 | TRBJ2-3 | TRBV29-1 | CGVDGLAGGAGTTDTQYF
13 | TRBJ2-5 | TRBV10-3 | CAISDSRGETQYF
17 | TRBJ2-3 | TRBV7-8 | CASSSHPGLAGTDTQYF
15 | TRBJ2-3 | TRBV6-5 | CASGSTPYESDTQYF
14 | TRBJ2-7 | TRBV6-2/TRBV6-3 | CASSYRPSSYEQYF
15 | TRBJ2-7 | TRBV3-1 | CASSQGGVRSYEQYF
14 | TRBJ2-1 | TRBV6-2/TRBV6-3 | CASSYSIRGGEQFF
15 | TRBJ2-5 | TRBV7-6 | CASSLAWGPQETQYF
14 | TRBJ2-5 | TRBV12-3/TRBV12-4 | CASSPLGTQETQYF
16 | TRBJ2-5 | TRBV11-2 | CASSQEWGGAMETQYF
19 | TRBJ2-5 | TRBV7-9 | CASSLKSAGGLHGRETQYF
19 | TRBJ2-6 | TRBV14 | CASSQVGWVRDSGANVLTF
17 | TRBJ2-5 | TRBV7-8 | CASSLEGAGGPEETQYF
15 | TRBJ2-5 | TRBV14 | CASSQGGLLEETQYF
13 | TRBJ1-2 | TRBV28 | CASRGNGAYGYTF
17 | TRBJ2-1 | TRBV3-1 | CASSQEPSGNLYNEQFF
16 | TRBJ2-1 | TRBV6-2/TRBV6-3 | CASSYGTSALYNEQFF
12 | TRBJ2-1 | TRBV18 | CASSAGSSEQFF
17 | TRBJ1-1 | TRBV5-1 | CASSLGPGVKENTEAFF
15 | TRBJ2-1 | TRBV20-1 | CSAVTDRASGNEQFF
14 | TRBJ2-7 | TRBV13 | CASSSPSGAGEQYF
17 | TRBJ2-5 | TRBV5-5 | CASSLGLAGGIAGTQYF
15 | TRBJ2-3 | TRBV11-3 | CASSLVGGWADTQYF
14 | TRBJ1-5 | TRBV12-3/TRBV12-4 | CASRPQGAGQPQHF
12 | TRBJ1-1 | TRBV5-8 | CASSLGVTEAFF
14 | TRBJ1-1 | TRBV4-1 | CASSQYRANTEAFF
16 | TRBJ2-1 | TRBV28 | CASSFYAASPYNEQFF
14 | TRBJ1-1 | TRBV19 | CASAIYRENTEAFF
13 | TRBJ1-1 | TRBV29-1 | CSVEAGSNTEAFF
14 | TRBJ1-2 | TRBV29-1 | CSVPGATSVYGYTF
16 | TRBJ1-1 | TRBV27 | CASSLYPPPQGREAFF
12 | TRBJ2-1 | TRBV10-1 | CASSDGVYEQFF
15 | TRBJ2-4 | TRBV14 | CASSQVRDGGNIQYF
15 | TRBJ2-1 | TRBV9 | CASSVEGGPGNEQFF
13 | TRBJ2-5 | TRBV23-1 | CASSPITGETQYF
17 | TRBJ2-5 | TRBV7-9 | CASSRDPLAGWQETQYF
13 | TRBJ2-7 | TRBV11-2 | CASSPIRAHEQYF